The 8 T cell receptor beta chains presented below share a single source sample, sequenced in a study of graft-versus-host responses after intestinal transplantation. Only in-frame clones appear in the TCRdb table, and some are missing; sequencing was by immunoSEQ multiplex PCR. The sample shows under 20,000 clones, 86% of them seen only once. The specimen comprised PBMCs, sampled around 230 days after intestinal transplant. These TCRs come from a human patient who received an intestinal transplant, so some T cells may come from the graft donor.

This clone has a single count. V usage is TRBV10-3 and J usage is TRBJ2-3, with D unresolved. The CDR3 has 13 amino acids. CDR1 and CDR2 (germline): ENHRY, SYGVKD. V lost 4 bases to trimming and J lost 6 bases, with 11 bases between them. CDR3 DNA: TGTGCCATCAGTGGGGCCCCCGGGGATACGCAGTATTTT. This gives the protein CAISGAPGDTQYF.

The chain has TRBV6-4 and TRBJ2-1, with 10 bases matching TRBD2. Germline CDR1 MRHNA, CDR2 SNTAGT. This CDR3 spans 15 amino acids. The junction had 2 bases not matched to a gene; V was cut back by 0 bases and J by 6 bases. The CDR3, as DNA: TGTGCCAGCAGTGACTCAGCGGGGGGGTTCAATGAGCAGTTCTTC. This encodes CASSDSAGGFNEQFF.

J is TRBJ2-6 and V is TRBV6-5; D remains unclear. Germline V gives CDR1 MNHEY, CDR2 SVGAGI. The germline V and J ends were trimmed by 6 bases and 2 bases, with 8 bases remaining between them. This CDR3 region has 14 residues. The CDR3 bases are TGTGCCAGCAGGCCCTACCCTGGGGCCAACGTCCTGACTTTC. Translating gives CASRPYPGANVLTF.

The chain has TRBV27 and TRBJ1-5; a possible D gene is TRBD1 (5 bases). Germline V gene data show CDR1 as MNHEY and CDR2 as SMNVEV (reference sequence). The CDR3 spans 14 residues. With 4 bases removed from V and 4 bases from J, the gap between germline ends came to 11 bases. CDR3: CASSWGASNQPQHF. Here the CDR3 DNA reads TGTGCCAGCAGTTGGGGCGCCTCTAATCAGCCCCAGCATTTT.

This chain uses TRBV5-1 with TRBJ2-5; 7 positions match TRBD1. V dropped 4 bases and J dropped 1; count of bases not matched to a gene: 4. In germline, CDR1 is SGHRS, CDR2 YFSETQ. The CDR3 is made up of 14 amino acids. This CDR3 is CASSQGEIQETQYF. DNA of the CDR3: TGCGCCAGCAGCCAGGGGGAGATCCAAGAGACCCAGTACTTC.

The chain employs TRBV11-3 and TRBJ2-3, with no clear D. The germline V gene encodes CDR1 SGHNT and CDR2 YENEEA. The V and J ends lost 4 bases and 6 bases respectively, with 8 bases between them. The CDR3 spans 12 residues. CDR3 in amino acids: CASSSVRDTQYF. The CDR3 DNA reads TGTGCCAGCAGCTCAGTACGTGATACGCAGTATTTT. The complete variable domain, with remaining parts taken from reference TRBV11-3 and TRBJ2-3, reads EAGVVQSPRYKIIEKKQPVAFWCNPISGHNTLYWYLQNLGQGPELLIRYENEEAVDDSQLPKDRFSAERLKGVDSTLKIQPAELGDSAVYLCASSSVRDTQYFGPGTRLTVL.

J is TRBJ2-1 and V is TRBV5-6; D is undetermined. CDR1 is SGHDT and CDR2 is YYEEEE in the germline V gene. The V gene lost 2 bases and the J gene lost 0 bases, with 9 bases spanning the gap. The CDR3 is made up of 15 amino acids. This chain's CDR3 is CASSFTRSSYNEQFF. DNA for the CDR3: TGTGCCAGCAGCTTTACTCGCAGCTCCTACAATGAGCAGTTCTTC.

This chain connects TRBV10-3 to TRBJ2-4, with D tentatively TRBD1 or TRBD2 (6 bases each). CDR1 and CDR2 (germline): ENHRY, SYGVKD. Trimming left V 10 bases short and J 8 bases short, with 18 bases between. The CDR3 totals 13 residues. The CDR3, as DNA: TGTGCCACCCGGGGGCAGGATGAGGACATTCAGTACTTC. Translation: CATRGQDEDIQYF.